These 30 T cell receptor beta chains were sequenced from one sample in a study of CD8+ T cells in alopecia areata. The sequencing template was cDNA reverse transcribed from extracted RNA. This table comes from immunoSEQ multiplex PCR, and its TCRdb copy is limited to in-frame clones, with some not included. This sample yields about 150,000 clones, of which roughly 50% are seen a single time; approximately 15% belongs to the top ten. Treatment of the sample: oral pan-JAK inhibitor, 5-10 mg twice daily. This specimen was CD8+ T cells sorted from blood, taken at week 4, from a patient treated with tofacitinib. Receptors originate from a human donor with alopecia areata.

This clone was counted only a few times. The chain combines TRBV6-5 with TRBJ1-2; maybe TRBD1 (6 bases). The CDR3 covers 13 residues. CDR1 and CDR2 from the germline V gene are MNHEY and SVGAGI. V gave up 5 bases and J gave up 6 bases, with 13 bases separating them. In DNA form, the CDR3 reads TGTGCCAGCAGTCCTACAGGGATCCATGGCTACACCTTC. Encoded protein: CASSPTGIHGYTF.

This rearrangement joins TRBV5-6 to TRBJ1-2, with D unclear. Between the trimmed V and J ends, which lost 0 bases and 5 bases, there was a span of 14 bases. Germline V gene data show CDR1 as SGHDT and CDR2 as YYEEEE. The CDR3 is 15 amino acids. The CDR3 loop is CASSLVGIDLYGYTF. The CDR3, as DNA: TGTGCCAGCAGCTTGGTTGGGATAGATCTATATGGCTACACCTTC. Full variable domain (missing parts from reference TRBV5-6 and TRBJ1-2): DAGVTQSPTHLIKTRGQQVTLRCSPKSGHDTVSWYQQALGQGPQFIFQYYEEEERQRGNFPDRFSGHQFPNYSSELNVNALLLGDSALYLCASSLVGIDLYGYTFGSGTRLTVV.

The chain employs TRBV27 and TRBJ2-1; 8 bases line up with TRBD1. The V and J ends lost 3 bases and 6 bases, in that order; junction bases with no gene match: 4. The CDR3 totals 14 residues. In germline, CDR1 is MNHEY, CDR2 SMNVEV (reference sequence). This CDR3 is CASSLGGTGNEQFF. In DNA, the CDR3 is TGTGCCAGCAGTTTGGGTGGGACAGGCAATGAGCAGTTCTTC.

The CDR3 DNA reads TGCAGCGACGACACCCTAGGCTACACCTTC. Protein product: CSDDTLGYTF. This rearrangement joins TRBV29-1 to TRBJ1-2, with D unclear. CDR3 length equals 10 residues. Germline V CDR1 and CDR2: SQVTM, ANQGSEA. V lost 7 bases to trimming and J lost 8 bases, with 11 bases between them.

V is TRBV5-1 and J is TRBJ2-6; 8 bases fit TRBD1. Looked up from germline, CDR1 is SGHRS and CDR2 is YFSETQ. With 4 bases clipped from V and 1 base from J, the junction kept 10 bases outside the gene matches. This CDR3 has 18 residues. The CDR3 nucleotides read TGCGCCAGCAGCGGACCGGGACAGGAATCTTCTGGGGCCAACGTCCTGACTTTC. It specifies CASSGPGQESSGANVLTF.

The chain is built from TRBV30 and TRBJ2-1; TRBD2 matches 10 bases. The V gene end was trimmed by 7 bases and the J gene end by 5 bases; junction bases not matched to a gene: 2. The CDR3 spans 12 residues. In germline, CDR1 is GTSNPN, CDR2 SVGIG (reference sequence). The CDR3 DNA is TGTGCCTTACTAGCGGGGAACAATGAGCAGTTCTTC. It is translated as CALLAGNNEQFF.

This clone has a handful of counts. The rearrangement links TRBV6-5 to TRBJ2-7, with D maybe TRBD2 (5 bases). The CDR3 sequence is 16 residues long. Germline CDR1 MNHEY, CDR2 SVGAGI. Trimming took 0 bases from V and 5 from J, leaving 17 bases between them. The CDR3 DNA reads as TGTGCCAGCAGTTACTCACACGGGGAAATCGAGAACGAGCAGTACTTC. Protein product: CASSYSHGEIENEQYF.

The V and J genes are TRBV14 and TRBJ2-7, with D tentatively TRBD1 (6 bases). CDR1 and CDR2 (germline): SGHDN, FVKESK. With 4 bases removed from V and 1 base from J, the gap between germline ends came to 11 bases. This CDR3 has 14 amino acids. The CDR3 DNA follows: TGTGCCAGCAGCCGAACAGGGTTATCCTACGAGCAGTACTTC. Its protein product is CASSRTGLSYEQYF. The complete variable domain, with remaining parts taken from reference TRBV14 and TRBJ2-7, reads EAGVTQFPSHSVIEKGQTVTLRCDPISGHDNLYWYRRVMGKEIKFLLHFVKESKQDESGMPNNRFLAERTGGTYSTLKVQPAELEDSGVYFCASSRTGLSYEQYFGPGTRLTVT.

The chain has TRBV30 and TRBJ2-7; D remains ambiguous. The V and J ends lost 0 bases and 6 bases respectively, with 3 bases between them. CDR1 and CDR2 from the germline V gene are GTSNPN and SVGIG (reference sequence). CDR3 size: 10 residues. The CDR3, as DNA: TGTGCCTGGAGTGTGGGCGAGCAGTACTTC. Translating gives CAWSVGEQYF.

In its sample, this clone was seen once. The rearrangement uses TRBV2 and TRBJ2-7, with D perhaps assigned TRBD1 or TRBD2 (5 bases each). Germline V gene data show CDR1 as SNHLY and CDR2 as FYNNEI. This CDR3 has 14 amino acids. Trimming removed 7 bases from V and 3 bases from J, with 16 bases in between. The DNA for the CDR3 is TGTGCCAGCATCGGGACGGATGTAGTCTACGAGCAGTACTTC. Amino acid sequence: CASIGTDVVYEQYF.

This chain uses TRBV30 with TRBJ2-5, with TRBD2 as a possible D gene (5 bases). The CDR3 covers 13 residues. The germline gives CDR1 GTSNPN, CDR2 SVGIG (reference sequence). V gave up 0 bases and J gave up 5 bases, with 10 bases separating them. This CDR3 reads CAWSVGSGETQYF. CDR3 nucleotide sequence: TGTGCCTGGAGTGTAGGGTCGGGGGAGACCCAGTACTTC.

The V call is TRBV6-6, the J call TRBJ2-3, with D unclear. The germline V gene encodes CDR1 MNHNY and CDR2 SVGAGI (reference sequence). The ends were cut back, 2 bases at V and 0 bases at J, with 12 bases in the middle. CDR3 size: 16 residues. In DNA, the CDR3 is TGTGCCAGCAGTTACAACCAACAAAGTAGCACAGATACGCAGTATTTT. As protein: CASSYNQQSSTDTQYF.

This clone has more than one count but fewer than ten. This sequence joins TRBV2 and TRBJ2-7; D is undetermined. The CDR3 loop spans 9 amino acids. V lost 8 bases, J lost 6 bases, and 5 bases lay in between. The germline V gene encodes CDR1 SNHLY and CDR2 FYNNEI. CDR3 protein: CASGPEQYF. In DNA, the CDR3 is TGTGCCAGCGGTCCCGAGCAGTACTTC.

The rearrangement links TRBV11-2 to TRBJ1-3; tentatively, D is TRBD1 (5 bases). CDR1 is SGHAT, CDR2 FQNNGV, per germline. V was trimmed by 5 bases and J by 3 bases, leaving 14 bases between them. The CDR3 contains 15 residues. CDR3: CASSPGGASGNTIYF. The CDR3 bases are TGTGCCAGCAGCCCTGGCGGGGCGAGTGGAAACACCATATATTTT.

V usage is TRBV6-6 and J usage is TRBJ2-7; D uncertain. CDR3 size: 13 residues. V lost 3 bases, J lost 7 bases, and 13 bases lay in between. The germline CDR1 and CDR2 sequences are MNHNY and SVGAGI (reference sequence). The CDR3 sequence: CASSYIRTREQYF. The CDR3 DNA is TGTGCCAGCAGTTATATCAGAACTCGGGAGCAGTACTTC.

This chain joins TRBV5-4 and TRBJ1-2; D is undetermined. From germline, CDR1 is SGHNT and CDR2 YYREEE (reference sequence). CDR3 length equals 14 residues. V shed 3 bases and J shed 6 bases, with 15 bases lying between them. This chain's CDR3 is CASSWAHPTDGYTF. For the CDR3, the DNA is TGTGCCAGCAGCTGGGCACACCCTACTGATGGCTACACCTTC.

The chain has TRBV4-1 and TRBJ1-5; D is undetermined. The CDR3 has 15 amino acids. The V gene lost 2 bases and the J gene lost 0 bases, with 8 bases spanning the gap. Germline CDR1 MGHRA, CDR2 YSYEKL. The CDR3 loop is CASSQHTSSNQPQHF. The CDR3 DNA reads TGCGCCAGCAGCCAACACACGAGTAGCAATCAGCCCCAGCATTTT.

The chain recombines TRBV5-1 with TRBJ2-7; tentative D call: TRBD1 (6 bases). The CDR3 loop spans 15 amino acids. Per germline, CDR1 SGHRS and CDR2 YFSETQ. Trimming left V 0 bases short and J 4 bases short, with 14 bases between. CDR3 sequence reads: CASSLEEQGPYEQYF. The CDR3, as DNA: TGCGCCAGCAGCTTGGAGGAGCAGGGGCCATACGAGCAGTACTTC. Together with reference TRBV5-1 and TRBJ2-7, the CDR3 gives the full variable domain: KAGVTQTPRYLIKTRGQQVTLSCSPISGHRSVSWYQQTPGQGLQFLFEYFSETQRNKGNFPGRFSGRQFSNSRSEMNVSTLELGDSALYLCASSLEEQGPYEQYFGPGTRLTVT.

The DNA for the CDR3 is TGTGCCAGCAGCTTGGAGGTCGGGGAGCTGTTTTTT. Protein: CASSLEVGELFF. The chain couples TRBV5-6 to TRBJ2-2; no firm D call. CDR3 length: 12 amino acids. V was clipped by 0 bases and J by 7 bases, with 4 bases between them. Germline V CDR1 and CDR2: SGHDT, YYEEEE.

The CDR3 nucleotides read TGTGCCAGCAGTCCCTCCGCGGGGGATAGCAATCAGCCCCAGCATTTT. Its protein product is CASSPSAGDSNQPQHF. The gene calls are TRBV27 and TRBJ1-5; D perhaps matches TRBD1 (5 bases). Germline V gene lookup returns CDR1 MNHEY and CDR2 SMNVEV (reference sequence). This CDR3 region has 16 residues. Trimming took 5 bases from V and 0 from J, leaving 14 bases between them.

This clone was seen only a few times. This CDR3 is also generated by other DNA sequences in the sample. The chain employs TRBV9 and TRBJ1-3; weak D call: TRBD1 (5 bases). Trimming left V 0 bases short and J 0 bases short, with 7 bases between. Germline lookup yields CDR1 SGDLS and CDR2 YYNGEE. CDR3 size: 15 residues. CDR3 sequence (DNA): TGTGCCAGCAGCGTAGCAGGGAGCTCTGGAAACACCATATATTTT. Protein: CASSVAGSSGNTIYF.

This clone was seen only a few times. The chain links TRBV5-1 to TRBJ2-1, with 10 nucleotides matching TRBD2. CDR3 length: 15 residues. CDR1 and CDR2 from the germline V gene are SGHRS and YFSETQ. V shed 0 bases and J 8 bases; nucleotides not matched to a gene: 5. Written as DNA, the CDR3 is TGCGCCAGCAGCTTGGCCAGCGGGGGGGCCGATGAGCAGTTCTTC. Amino acids: CASSLASGGADEQFF.

The V gene is TRBV5-6, the J gene TRBJ2-3; D unclear. The CDR3 sequence is 12 residues long. Germline V gives CDR1 SGHDT, CDR2 YYEEEE. Trimming removed 1 base at V and 1 base at J, with 1 base between. The CDR3 bases are TGTGCCAGCAGCTTGCGCACAGATACGCAGTATTTT. Translation gives CASSLRTDTQYF.

The chain links TRBV11-2 to TRBJ1-1; 7 nucleotides agree with TRBD1. The CDR3 totals 13 residues. Germline V CDR1 and CDR2: SGHAT, FQNNGV. V shed 7 bases and J 10 bases; nucleotides not matched to a gene: 12. In DNA, the CDR3 is TGTGCCAGCACCCAGGGGGGGGGTGCGGGAGCTTTCTTT. Amino acids: CASTQGGGAGAFF.

This clone was counted a few times. V and J are TRBV7-2 and TRBJ2-1; D might be TRBD1 (5 bases). Between the trimmed V and J ends, which lost 5 bases and 4 bases, there was a span of 12 bases. There are 14 residues in the CDR3. CDR1 is SGHTA and CDR2 is FQGNSA in the germline V gene. The CDR3 nucleotides read TGTGCCAGCAGCCCAGGGCAGGAGTACAATGAGCAGTTCTTC. Translation gives CASSPGQEYNEQFF. Looking up the rest from reference TRBV7-2 and TRBJ2-1 gives the full variable domain: GAGVSQSPSNKVTEKGKDVELRCDPISGHTALYWYRQSLGQGLEFLIYFQGNSAPDKSGLPSDRFSAERTGGSVSTLTIQRTQQEDSAVYLCASSPGQEYNEQFFGPGTRLTVL.

The table lists this clone with a few counts. This chain connects TRBV29-1 to TRBJ2-7; D is tentatively TRBD1 or TRBD2 (5 bases each). Germline V CDR1 and CDR2: SQVTM, ANQGSEA. This CDR3 has 13 residues. Trimming stripped 6 bases from V and 3 bases from J, with 15 bases between. CDR3 protein: CSVAPGDRYEQYF. CDR3 DNA sequence: TGCAGCGTGGCCCCTGGGGACCGCTACGAGCAGTACTTC.

This chain connects TRBV5-1 to TRBJ1-1; D not resolved. Trimming shortened V by 0 bases and J by 4 bases, and 7 bases separated the two germline ends. This CDR3 spans 13 amino acids. Germline V CDR1 and CDR2: SGHRS, YFSETQ. CDR3 region: CASSLELGTEAFF. The DNA for the CDR3 is TGCGCCAGCAGCTTGGAGCTGGGCACTGAAGCTTTCTTT.

The J gene is TRBJ2-2, the V gene TRBV27; perhaps D is TRBD1 or TRBD2 (5 bases each). Trimming left V 3 bases short and J 7 bases short, with 9 bases between. Germline V gene lookup returns CDR1 MNHEY and CDR2 SMNVEV (reference sequence). This CDR3 comprises 13 residues. The CDR3 loop reads CASSLGPRGELFF. Here the CDR3 DNA reads TGTGCCAGCAGTTTGGGACCGCGCGGGGAGCTGTTTTTT.

This clone was detected only a few times. This rearrangement joins TRBV4-3 to TRBJ1-5; TRBD1 is a possible D gene (6 bases). Germline V lookup: CDR1 LGHNA, CDR2 YSLEER. The CDR3 covers 19 residues. V lost 1 base and J lost 0, with 19 bases in between. CDR3 sequence: CASSQVTAGGGYSNQPQHF. CDR3 DNA: TGCGCCAGCAGCCAAGTTACGGCAGGAGGGGGGTATAGCAATCAGCCCCAGCATTTT.

This clone occurred a few times. The V and J genes are TRBV29-1 and TRBJ2-7; D gene ambiguous. Germline V gene sequence: CDR1 SQVTM, CDR2 ANQGSEA. V was cut by 7 bases and J by 3 bases, with 13 bases left in between. This CDR3 is built from 12 residues. CDR3 sequence reads: CSAVGENYEQYF. The CDR3 DNA is TGCAGCGCCGTCGGAGAAAACTACGAGCAGTACTTC.